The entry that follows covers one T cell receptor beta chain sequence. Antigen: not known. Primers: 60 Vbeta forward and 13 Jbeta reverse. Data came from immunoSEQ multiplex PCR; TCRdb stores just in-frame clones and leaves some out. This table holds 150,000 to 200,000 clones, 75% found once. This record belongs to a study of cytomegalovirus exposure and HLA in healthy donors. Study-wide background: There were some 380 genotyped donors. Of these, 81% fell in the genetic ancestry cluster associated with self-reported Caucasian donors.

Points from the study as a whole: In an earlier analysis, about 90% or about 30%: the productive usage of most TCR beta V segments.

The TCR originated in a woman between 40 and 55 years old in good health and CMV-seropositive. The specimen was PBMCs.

In DNA form, the CDR3 reads TGTGCCACGGGACTAATGAACACCGGGGAGCTGTTTTTT. Translated: CATGLMNTGELFF. The rearrangement uses TRBV15 and TRBJ2-2; 7 bases map to TRBD2. CDR3 size: 13 residues. The trim removed 9 bases at V and 1 base at J, leaving 2 bases unmatched. The V gene's germline CDR1 is LNHNV and CDR2 YYDKDF (reference sequence).